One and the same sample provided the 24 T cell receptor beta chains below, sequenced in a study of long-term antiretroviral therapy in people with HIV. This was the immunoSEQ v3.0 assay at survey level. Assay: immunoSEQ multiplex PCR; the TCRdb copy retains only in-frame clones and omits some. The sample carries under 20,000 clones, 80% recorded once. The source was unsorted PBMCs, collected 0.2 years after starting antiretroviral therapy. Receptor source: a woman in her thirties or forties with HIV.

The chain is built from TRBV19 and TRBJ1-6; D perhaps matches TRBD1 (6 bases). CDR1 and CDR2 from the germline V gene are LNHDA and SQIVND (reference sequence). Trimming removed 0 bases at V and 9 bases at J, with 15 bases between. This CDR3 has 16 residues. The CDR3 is CASSIEGGSPTSPLHF. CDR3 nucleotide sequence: TGTGCCAGTAGTATAGAGGGGGGCTCCCCGACTTCACCCCTCCACTTT.

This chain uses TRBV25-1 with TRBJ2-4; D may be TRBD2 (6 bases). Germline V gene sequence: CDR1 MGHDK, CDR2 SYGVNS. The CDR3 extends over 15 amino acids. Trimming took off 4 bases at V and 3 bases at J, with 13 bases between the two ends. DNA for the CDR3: TGTGCCAGCAGTGGCCCCGCGGGGTTCAAAAACATTCAGTACTTC. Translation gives CASSGPAGFKNIQYF.

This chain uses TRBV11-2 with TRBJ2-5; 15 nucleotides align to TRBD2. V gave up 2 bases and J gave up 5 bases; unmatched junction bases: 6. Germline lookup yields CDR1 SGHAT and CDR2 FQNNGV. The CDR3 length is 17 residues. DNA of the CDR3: TGTGCCAGCAGCTTACTCAGGACTAGCGGGGGGGAGGAGACCCAGTACTTC. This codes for CASSLLRTSGGEETQYF.

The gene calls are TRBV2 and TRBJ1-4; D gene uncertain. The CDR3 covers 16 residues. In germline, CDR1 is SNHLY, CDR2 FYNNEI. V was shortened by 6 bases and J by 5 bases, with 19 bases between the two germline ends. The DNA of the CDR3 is TGTGCCAGCAGAGCCTGGCAGGACGCGCTCAATGAAAAACTGTTTTTT. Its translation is CASRAWQDALNEKLFF.

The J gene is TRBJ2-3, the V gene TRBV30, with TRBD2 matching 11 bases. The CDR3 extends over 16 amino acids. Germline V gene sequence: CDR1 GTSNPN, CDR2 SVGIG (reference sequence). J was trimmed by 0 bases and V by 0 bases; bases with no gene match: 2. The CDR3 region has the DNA TGTGCCTGGAGTGTGGGACTAGCGGCTAGCACAGATACGCAGTATTTT. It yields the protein CAWSVGLAASTDTQYF.

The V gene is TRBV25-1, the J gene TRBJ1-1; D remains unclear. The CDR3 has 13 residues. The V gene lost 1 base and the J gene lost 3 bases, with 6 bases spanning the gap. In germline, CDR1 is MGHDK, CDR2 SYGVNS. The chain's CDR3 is CASSEFWDTEAFF. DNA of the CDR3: TGTGCCAGCAGTGAATTCTGGGACACTGAAGCTTTCTTT. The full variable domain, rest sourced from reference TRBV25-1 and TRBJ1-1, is EADIYQTPRYLVIGTGKKITLECSQTMGHDKMYWYQQDPGMELHLIHYSYGVNSTEKGDLSSESTVSRIRTEHFPLTLESARPSHTSQYLCASSEFWDTEAFFGQGTRLTVV.

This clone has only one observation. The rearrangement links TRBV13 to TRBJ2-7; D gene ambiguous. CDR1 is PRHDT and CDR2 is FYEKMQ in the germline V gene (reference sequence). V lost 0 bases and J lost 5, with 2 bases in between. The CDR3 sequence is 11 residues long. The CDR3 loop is CASSLGNEQYF. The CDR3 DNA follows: TGTGCCAGCAGCTTAGGAAACGAGCAGTACTTC.

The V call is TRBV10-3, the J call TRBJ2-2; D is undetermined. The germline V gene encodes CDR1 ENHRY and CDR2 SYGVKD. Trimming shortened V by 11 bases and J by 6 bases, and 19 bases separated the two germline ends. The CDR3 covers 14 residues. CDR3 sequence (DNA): TGTGCCTCCCATCCCCTCAACCCTTCCGGGGAGCTGTTTTTT. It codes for CASHPLNPSGELFF.

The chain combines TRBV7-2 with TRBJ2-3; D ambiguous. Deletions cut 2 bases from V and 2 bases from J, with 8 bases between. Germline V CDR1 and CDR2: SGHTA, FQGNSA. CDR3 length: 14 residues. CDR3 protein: CASSLIASTDTQYF. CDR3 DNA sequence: TGTGCCAGCAGCTTAATAGCCTCCACAGATACGCAGTATTTT.

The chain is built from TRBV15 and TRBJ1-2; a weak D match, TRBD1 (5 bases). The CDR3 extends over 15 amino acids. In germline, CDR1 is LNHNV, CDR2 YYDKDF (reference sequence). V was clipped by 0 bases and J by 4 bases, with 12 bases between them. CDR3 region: CATSRDQGAGYGYTF. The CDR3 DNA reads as TGTGCCACCAGCAGAGATCAAGGGGCAGGCTATGGCTACACCTTC. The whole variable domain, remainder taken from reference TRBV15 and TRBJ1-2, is DAMVIQNPRYQVTQFGKPVTLSCSQTLNHNVMYWYQQKSSQAPKLLFHYYDKDFNNEADTPDNFQSRRPNTSFCFLDIRSPGLGDTAMYLCATSRDQGAGYGYTFGSGTRLTVV.

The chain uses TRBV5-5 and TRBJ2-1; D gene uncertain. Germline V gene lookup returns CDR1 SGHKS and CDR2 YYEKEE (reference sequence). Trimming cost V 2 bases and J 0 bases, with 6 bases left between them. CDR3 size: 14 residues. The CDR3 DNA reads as TGTGCCAGCAGCTTTAGTGACTCCTACAATGAGCAGTTCTTC. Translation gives CASSFSDSYNEQFF. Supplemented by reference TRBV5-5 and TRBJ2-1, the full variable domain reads DAGVTQSPTHLIKTRGQQVTLRCSPISGHKSVSWYQQVLGQGPQFIFQYYEKEERGRGNFPDRFSARQFPNYSSELNVNALLLGDSALYLCASSFSDSYNEQFFGPGTRLTVL.

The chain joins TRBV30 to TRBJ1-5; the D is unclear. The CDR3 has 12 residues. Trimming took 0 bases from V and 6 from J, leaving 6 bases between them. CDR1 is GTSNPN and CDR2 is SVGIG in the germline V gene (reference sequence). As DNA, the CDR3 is TGTGCCTGGAGTGTACGGGGTCAGCCCCAGCATTTT. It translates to CAWSVRGQPQHF.

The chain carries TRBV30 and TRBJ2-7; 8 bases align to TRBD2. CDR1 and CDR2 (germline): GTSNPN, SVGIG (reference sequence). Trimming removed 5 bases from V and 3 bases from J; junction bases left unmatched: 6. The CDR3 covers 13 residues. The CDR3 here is CAWSAGAVYEQYF. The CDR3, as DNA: TGTGCCTGGTCAGCGGGAGCTGTCTACGAGCAGTACTTC.

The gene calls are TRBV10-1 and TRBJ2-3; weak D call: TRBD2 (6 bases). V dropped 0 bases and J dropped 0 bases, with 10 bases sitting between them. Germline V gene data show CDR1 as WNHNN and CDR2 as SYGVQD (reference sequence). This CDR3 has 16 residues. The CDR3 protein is CASSESLGGSTDTQYF. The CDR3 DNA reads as TGCGCCAGCAGTGAGTCGTTGGGGGGAAGCACAGATACGCAGTATTTT.

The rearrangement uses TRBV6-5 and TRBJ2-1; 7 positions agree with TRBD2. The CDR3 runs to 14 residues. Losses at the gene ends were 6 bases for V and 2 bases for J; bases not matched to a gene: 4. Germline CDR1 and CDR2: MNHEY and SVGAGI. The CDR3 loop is CASSPLAPYNEQFF. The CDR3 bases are TGTGCCAGCAGCCCACTAGCGCCCTACAATGAGCAGTTCTTC.

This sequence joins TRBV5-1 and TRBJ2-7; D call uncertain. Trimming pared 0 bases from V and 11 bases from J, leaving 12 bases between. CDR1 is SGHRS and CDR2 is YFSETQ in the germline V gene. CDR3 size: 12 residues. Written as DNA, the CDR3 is TGCGCCAGCAGCTTGGAGGCGGCCCCTGAGTACTTC. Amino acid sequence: CASSLEAAPEYF.

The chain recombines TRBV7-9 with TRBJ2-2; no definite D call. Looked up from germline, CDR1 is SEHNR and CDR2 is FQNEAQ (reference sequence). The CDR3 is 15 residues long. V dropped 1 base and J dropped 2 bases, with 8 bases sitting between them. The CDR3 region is CASSLVWVNTGELFF. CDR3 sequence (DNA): TGTGCCAGCAGCTTAGTTTGGGTTAACACCGGGGAGCTGTTTTTT.

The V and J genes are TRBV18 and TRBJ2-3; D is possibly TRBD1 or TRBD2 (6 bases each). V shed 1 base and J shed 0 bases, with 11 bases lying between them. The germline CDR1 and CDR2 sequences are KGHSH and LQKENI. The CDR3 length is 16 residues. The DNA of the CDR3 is TGTGCCAGCTCACCACTGAGGGGGGCTAGCACAGATACGCAGTATTTT. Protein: CASSPLRGASTDTQYF.

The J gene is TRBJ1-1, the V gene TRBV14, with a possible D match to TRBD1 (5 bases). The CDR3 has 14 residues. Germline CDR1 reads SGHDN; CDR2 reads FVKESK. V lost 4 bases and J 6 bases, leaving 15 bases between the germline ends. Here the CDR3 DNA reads TGTGCCAGCAGCCTTGTCAAGGGGTTAGCTGAAGCTTTCTTT. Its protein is CASSLVKGLAEAFF.

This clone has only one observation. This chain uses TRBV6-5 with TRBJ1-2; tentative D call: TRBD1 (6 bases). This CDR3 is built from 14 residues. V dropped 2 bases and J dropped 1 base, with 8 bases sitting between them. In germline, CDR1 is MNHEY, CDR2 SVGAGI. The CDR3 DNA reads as TGTGCCAGCAGTTACAGCAGGGGTAACTATGGCTACACCTTC. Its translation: CASSYSRGNYGYTF.

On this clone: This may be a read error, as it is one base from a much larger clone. The CDR3 DNA is TGTGCCAGCAGTTTTTATAGCAATCAGCCCCAGCATTTT. Residues: CASSFYSNQPQHF. The chain employs TRBV6-5 and TRBJ1-5; D call uncertain. Germline values: CDR1 MNHEY, CDR2 SVGAGI. With 4 bases removed from V and 0 bases from J, the gap between germline ends came to 4 bases. The CDR3 contains 13 residues.

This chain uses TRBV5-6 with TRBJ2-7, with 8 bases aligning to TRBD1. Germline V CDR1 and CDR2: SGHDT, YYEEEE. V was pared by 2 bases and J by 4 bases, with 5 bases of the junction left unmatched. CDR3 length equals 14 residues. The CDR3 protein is CASSFWTGRYEQYF. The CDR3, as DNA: TGTGCCAGCAGCTTCTGGACAGGGAGATACGAGCAGTACTTC.

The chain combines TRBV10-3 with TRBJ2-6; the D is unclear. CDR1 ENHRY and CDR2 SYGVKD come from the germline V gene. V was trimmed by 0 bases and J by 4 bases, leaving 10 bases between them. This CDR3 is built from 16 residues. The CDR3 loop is CAISESMDSGANVLTF. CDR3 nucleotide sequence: TGTGCCATCAGTGAGTCGATGGATTCCGGGGCCAACGTCCTGACTTTC.

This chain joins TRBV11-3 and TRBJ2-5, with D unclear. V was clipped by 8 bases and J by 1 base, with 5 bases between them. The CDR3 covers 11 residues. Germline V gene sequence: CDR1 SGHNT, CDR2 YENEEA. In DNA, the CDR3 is TGTGCCAGCGGCCCCCAAGAGACCCAGTACTTC. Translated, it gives CASGPQETQYF.